This T cell receptor beta chain was identified during a study of regulatory T cells in long-lasting Graves disease. Study context: To qualify as persistent, Graves' disease required over 5 years of antithyroid drugs with positive TSH receptor antibodies.

Time point of the sample: persistent/refractory GD, antithyroid drugs over 5 years with positive TRAb. PBMC-extracted RNA yielded the TCR library. Concerning this clonotype: Its antigen is unidentified.

For TCR beta, libraries came from iRepertoire HTBI primers and Arm-PCR of CDR3 regions. TCRdb re-called the multiplex PCR reads through MiXCR, storing one row per CDR3 protein. The repertoire holds about 460,000 distinct CDR3 sequences, with roughly 23% as singletons. Germline V gene data show CDR1 as MNHEY and CDR2 as SVGEGT. V lost 0 bases and J lost 4, with 12 bases in between. This CDR3 is built from 16 residues. Study findings and constraints: Whereas new patients shared 966 public clonotypes, persistent patients shared more, at about 2,500. Persistent Graves' patients showed a TCR diversity that was lower than that of newly diagnosed ones. Persistent disease samples used TRBV28, TRBJ1-2 and TRBJ2-5 preferentially.

The clonotype comes from a female donor with Graves disease. This specimen consisted of peripheral blood mononuclear cells (PBMCs), obtained when the disease was refractory, from a patient treated with antithyroid drugs. This chain links TRBV6-2 or TRBV6-3 with TRBJ2-2; D remains ambiguous. Written as DNA, the CDR3 is TGTGCCAGCAGTTACTCGTCAACCCCGAGCACCGGGGAGCTGTTTTTT. The encoded protein is CASSYSSTPSTGELFF.